These T cell receptor beta chains were read from a single sample in a study of T cell changes during pregnancy in multiple sclerosis. Clones were read by immunoSEQ multiplex PCR, and TCRdb kept only the in-frame ones, dropping some. The table records around 100,000 clones, around 92% of them present only once. Sequenced material: peripheral blood, taken after pregnancy. These receptors all stem from a female donor with multiple sclerosis, enrolled in a pregnancy study. The CDR3 runs from the conserved cysteine through the conserved F or W. Each record gives: CDR3 DNA, CDR3 protein, V gene, clone size, CDR3 length, J gene, D gene. D genes are given only for firm matches. Not every row has a clone size; where given, it reads once, few, many or a size class.

CDR3nt: TGTGCCAGCAGCTTGGCGGGCAGGGGGAATGAAAAACTGTTTTTT; CDR3aa: CASSLAGRGNEKLFF; v_gene: TRBV5-4; abundance: -; len: 15; j_gene: TRBJ1-4; d_gene: TRBD1
CDR3nt: TGTGCCAGCACCTCTACTCCGTTTGCGTCCTCGGGAACTAATGAAAAACTGTTTTTT; CDR3aa: CASTSTPFASSGTNEKLFF; v_gene: TRBV5-8; abundance: -; len: 19; j_gene: TRBJ1-4; d_gene: -
CDR3nt: TGTGCCAGCAGTTTACTAGGAGCGTCCTACAATGAGCAGTTCTTC; CDR3aa: CASSLLGASYNEQFF; v_gene: TRBV27; abundance: -; len: 15; j_gene: TRBJ2-1; d_gene: -
CDR3nt: TGTGCCAGCAGTTTTACAGGGGGCCCCACTGAAGCTTTCTTT; CDR3aa: CASSFTGGPTEAFF; v_gene: TRBV27; abundance: -; len: 14; j_gene: TRBJ1-1; d_gene: TRBD1
CDR3nt: TGCGCCAGCAGCCGGGAACAGGAACCCCTCCACGAGCAGTACTTC; CDR3aa: CASSREQEPLHEQYF; v_gene: TRBV4-1; abundance: -; len: 15; j_gene: TRBJ2-7; d_gene: -
CDR3nt: TGTGCCAGCAGCCAAGGAGAGGACAACTCTGGGGCCAACGTCCTGACTTTC; CDR3aa: CASSQGEDNSGANVLTF; v_gene: TRBV4-2; abundance: once; len: 17; j_gene: TRBJ2-6; d_gene: -
CDR3nt: TGTGCCAGCTCCCTAACCGGTGCCTCCTATAATTCACCCCTCCACTTT; CDR3aa: CASSLTGASYNSPLHF; v_gene: TRBV18; abundance: -; len: 16; j_gene: TRBJ1-6; d_gene: -
CDR3nt: TGTGCCAGCGAAGGTGGAGCAACTAATGAAAAACTGTTTTTT; CDR3aa: CASEGGATNEKLFF; v_gene: TRBV2; abundance: -; len: 14; j_gene: TRBJ1-4; d_gene: -
CDR3nt: TGTGCCAGCAGCCGTCAGGGACTAGCGGGAGGGTACGAGCAGTACTTC; CDR3aa: CASSRQGLAGGYEQYF; v_gene: TRBV28; abundance: -; len: 16; j_gene: TRBJ2-7; d_gene: TRBD2
CDR3nt: TGTGCCAGCAGTTCCACTAGCGGGGGGGCGGGAGATACGCAGTATTTT; CDR3aa: CASSSTSGGAGDTQYF; v_gene: TRBV6-6; abundance: -; len: 16; j_gene: TRBJ2-3; d_gene: TRBD2
CDR3nt: TGTGCCACCAGCAGAGGGACAGGGGTCGAGCAGTACTTC; CDR3aa: CATSRGTGVEQYF; v_gene: TRBV15; abundance: -; len: 13; j_gene: TRBJ2-7; d_gene: TRBD1
CDR3nt: TGCGCCAGCAGACAGACAGGGAACACTGAAGCTTTCTTT; CDR3aa: CASRQTGNTEAFF; v_gene: TRBV4-1; abundance: -; len: 13; j_gene: TRBJ1-1; d_gene: -
CDR3nt: TGTGCCAGCAGTGAAAGGTTACGGGAAGCAACTAATGAAAAACTGTTTTTT; CDR3aa: CASSERLREATNEKLFF; v_gene: TRBV6-1; abundance: -; len: 17; j_gene: TRBJ1-4; d_gene: -
CDR3nt: TGTGCCAGCAGGAAAACAGGGATAGGCTATGGCTACACCTTC; CDR3aa: CASRKTGIGYGYTF; v_gene: TRBV27; abundance: -; len: 14; j_gene: TRBJ1-2; d_gene: -
CDR3nt: TGTGCCAGCAGTTCCCTTCAGGGAGGGGCGACTGAAGCTTTCTTT; CDR3aa: CASSSLQGGATEAFF; v_gene: TRBV6-6; abundance: -; len: 15; j_gene: TRBJ1-1; d_gene: -
CDR3nt: TGTGCCAGCAGTTTCGGACAGGGGGTCGGGGAGCTGTTTTTT; CDR3aa: CASSFGQGVGELFF; v_gene: TRBV27; abundance: -; len: 14; j_gene: TRBJ2-2; d_gene: TRBD1
CDR3nt: TGCGCCAGCAGCCAAACAGGGGGCGTTGGGGATGAGCAGTTCTTC; CDR3aa: CASSQTGGVGDEQFF; v_gene: TRBV4-3; abundance: few; len: 15; j_gene: TRBJ2-1; d_gene: TRBD1
CDR3nt: TGTGCTAGTGGTTTCGTCCCGGGACTAGCCCAGAGCTCCTACAATGAGCAGTTCTTC; CDR3aa: CASGFVPGLAQSSYNEQFF; v_gene: TRBV12-5; abundance: once; len: 19; j_gene: TRBJ2-1; d_gene: TRBD2
CDR3nt: TGTGCCACCTCTAGAGAGCAGTACTTC; CDR3aa: CATSREQYF; v_gene: TRBV6-4; abundance: once; len: 9; j_gene: TRBJ2-7; d_gene: -
CDR3nt: TGTGCCAGCAGTATGACAGGGGCCCACACTGAAGCTTTCTTT; CDR3aa: CASSMTGAHTEAFF; v_gene: TRBV25-1; abundance: -; len: 14; j_gene: TRBJ1-1; d_gene: TRBD1
CDR3nt: TGTGCCAGCAGCTTAAGTGGACAGTGGTTTTCCACCGGGGAGCTGTTTTTT; CDR3aa: CASSLSGQWFSTGELFF; v_gene: TRBV7-2; abundance: -; len: 17; j_gene: TRBJ2-2; d_gene: -
CDR3nt: TGCGCCAGCAGGGGGACTAGCGGGGGCACAGATACGCAGTATTTT; CDR3aa: CASRGTSGGTDTQYF; v_gene: TRBV5-1; abundance: once; len: 15; j_gene: TRBJ2-3; d_gene: TRBD2
CDR3nt: TGCAGCGCGGGCCCCGGGACAGGGAGAGAAAAACTGTTTTTT; CDR3aa: CSAGPGTGREKLFF; v_gene: TRBV29-1; abundance: -; len: 14; j_gene: TRBJ1-4; d_gene: TRBD1
CDR3nt: TGTGCCAGCAGCTGGGAGACTAGCCTCGGCGAGCAGTACTTC; CDR3aa: CASSWETSLGEQYF; v_gene: TRBV5-5; abundance: -; len: 14; j_gene: TRBJ2-7; d_gene: TRBD2
CDR3nt: TGCAGCGTTGACAGGACTAGCACAGATACGCAGTATTTT; CDR3aa: CSVDRTSTDTQYF; v_gene: TRBV29-1; abundance: once; len: 13; j_gene: TRBJ2-3; d_gene: -
CDR3nt: TGTGCCAGCAGACGACAGGGTCGGAGAGAGACCCAGTACTTC; CDR3aa: CASRRQGRRETQYF; v_gene: TRBV27; abundance: -; len: 14; j_gene: TRBJ2-5; d_gene: TRBD1
CDR3nt: TGTGCCAGCAGTTCACAGGGGGCGGGGAATCAGCCCCAGCATTTT; CDR3aa: CASSSQGAGNQPQHF; v_gene: TRBV28; abundance: -; len: 15; j_gene: TRBJ1-5; d_gene: TRBD1
CDR3nt: TGTGCCAGCAGGGCCAGAATGATGGACAATGAGCAGTTCTTC; CDR3aa: CASRARMMDNEQFF; v_gene: TRBV2; abundance: -; len: 14; j_gene: TRBJ2-1; d_gene: -
CDR3nt: TGTGCCAGCAGCGCCTCCGAGGTCGGCTACACCTTC; CDR3aa: CASSASEVGYTF; v_gene: TRBV7-9; abundance: -; len: 12; j_gene: TRBJ1-2; d_gene: -
CDR3nt: TGTGCCAGCAGCTTGTATAAGGGGTCAGGGGAGACCCAGTACTTC; CDR3aa: CASSLYKGSGETQYF; v_gene: TRBV7-2; abundance: -; len: 15; j_gene: TRBJ2-5; d_gene: -
CDR3nt: TGTGCCAGCAGCTCTTACACTGAAGCTTTCTTT; CDR3aa: CASSSYTEAFF; v_gene: TRBV6-1; abundance: -; len: 11; j_gene: TRBJ1-1; d_gene: -
CDR3nt: TGTGCCAGCAGCCTAGCGGGATTCCCCACAGATACGCAGTATTTT; CDR3aa: CASSLAGFPTDTQYF; v_gene: TRBV11-2; abundance: -; len: 15; j_gene: TRBJ2-3; d_gene: TRBD2
CDR3nt: TGTGCCAGCAGCCCCCCCGGGGGGGATGAAGCTTTCTTT; CDR3aa: CASSPPGGDEAFF; v_gene: TRBV7-9; abundance: -; len: 13; j_gene: TRBJ1-1; d_gene: -